The clone carrying this T cell receptor beta chain has a handful of counts. Its antigen remains unknown. One entry per CDR3 protein, called by TCRdb with MiXCR from the 5' RACE reads. In the table there are hundreds of thousands of distinct CDR3 sequences, roughly 13% of which are singletons. The CDR3 is 15 residues long. V trimming: 0 bases; J trimming: 6 bases; junction bases outside the gene matches: 8. Germline CDR1 reads SGHNT; CDR2 reads YYREEE (reference sequence). This specimen comes from a study of T cells after yellow fever vaccination. Notes on the study in general: Post-booster repertoires again held most primary-vaccination clones (96% CD4, 75% to 90% CD8).

The gene calls are TRBV5-4 and TRBJ2-5; 7 bases match TRBD2. Source: PBMCs, taken on the day of the yellow fever booster vaccination. This TCR derives from a man aged 30 to 45 who received the YFV17D yellow fever vaccine. DNA for the CDR3: TGTGCCAGCAGCTTGGGCGGGAGTCGGAGTAAGACCCAGTACTTC. Residues: CASSLGGSRSKTQYF.